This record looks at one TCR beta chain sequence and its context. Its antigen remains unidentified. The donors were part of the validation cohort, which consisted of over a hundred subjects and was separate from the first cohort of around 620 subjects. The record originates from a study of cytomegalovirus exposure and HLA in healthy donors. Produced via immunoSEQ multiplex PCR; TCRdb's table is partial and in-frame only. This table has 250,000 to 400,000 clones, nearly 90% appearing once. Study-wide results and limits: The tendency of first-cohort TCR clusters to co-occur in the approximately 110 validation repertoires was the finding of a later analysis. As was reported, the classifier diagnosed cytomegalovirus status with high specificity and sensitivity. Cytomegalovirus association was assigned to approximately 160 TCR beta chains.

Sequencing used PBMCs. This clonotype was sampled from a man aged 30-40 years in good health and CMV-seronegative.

The CDR3 here is CASSIGFGTSGEIEQFF. CDR3 DNA sequence: TGTGCCAGTAGTATCGGTTTTGGGACTAGCGGGGAAATTGAGCAGTTCTTC. The V and J genes are TRBV19 and TRBJ2-1, with 13 bases matching TRBD2. V lost 3 bases and J lost 9; bases outside the gene matches: 11. Germline CDR1 reads LNHDA; CDR2 reads SQIVND (reference sequence). The CDR3 is 17 residues long.